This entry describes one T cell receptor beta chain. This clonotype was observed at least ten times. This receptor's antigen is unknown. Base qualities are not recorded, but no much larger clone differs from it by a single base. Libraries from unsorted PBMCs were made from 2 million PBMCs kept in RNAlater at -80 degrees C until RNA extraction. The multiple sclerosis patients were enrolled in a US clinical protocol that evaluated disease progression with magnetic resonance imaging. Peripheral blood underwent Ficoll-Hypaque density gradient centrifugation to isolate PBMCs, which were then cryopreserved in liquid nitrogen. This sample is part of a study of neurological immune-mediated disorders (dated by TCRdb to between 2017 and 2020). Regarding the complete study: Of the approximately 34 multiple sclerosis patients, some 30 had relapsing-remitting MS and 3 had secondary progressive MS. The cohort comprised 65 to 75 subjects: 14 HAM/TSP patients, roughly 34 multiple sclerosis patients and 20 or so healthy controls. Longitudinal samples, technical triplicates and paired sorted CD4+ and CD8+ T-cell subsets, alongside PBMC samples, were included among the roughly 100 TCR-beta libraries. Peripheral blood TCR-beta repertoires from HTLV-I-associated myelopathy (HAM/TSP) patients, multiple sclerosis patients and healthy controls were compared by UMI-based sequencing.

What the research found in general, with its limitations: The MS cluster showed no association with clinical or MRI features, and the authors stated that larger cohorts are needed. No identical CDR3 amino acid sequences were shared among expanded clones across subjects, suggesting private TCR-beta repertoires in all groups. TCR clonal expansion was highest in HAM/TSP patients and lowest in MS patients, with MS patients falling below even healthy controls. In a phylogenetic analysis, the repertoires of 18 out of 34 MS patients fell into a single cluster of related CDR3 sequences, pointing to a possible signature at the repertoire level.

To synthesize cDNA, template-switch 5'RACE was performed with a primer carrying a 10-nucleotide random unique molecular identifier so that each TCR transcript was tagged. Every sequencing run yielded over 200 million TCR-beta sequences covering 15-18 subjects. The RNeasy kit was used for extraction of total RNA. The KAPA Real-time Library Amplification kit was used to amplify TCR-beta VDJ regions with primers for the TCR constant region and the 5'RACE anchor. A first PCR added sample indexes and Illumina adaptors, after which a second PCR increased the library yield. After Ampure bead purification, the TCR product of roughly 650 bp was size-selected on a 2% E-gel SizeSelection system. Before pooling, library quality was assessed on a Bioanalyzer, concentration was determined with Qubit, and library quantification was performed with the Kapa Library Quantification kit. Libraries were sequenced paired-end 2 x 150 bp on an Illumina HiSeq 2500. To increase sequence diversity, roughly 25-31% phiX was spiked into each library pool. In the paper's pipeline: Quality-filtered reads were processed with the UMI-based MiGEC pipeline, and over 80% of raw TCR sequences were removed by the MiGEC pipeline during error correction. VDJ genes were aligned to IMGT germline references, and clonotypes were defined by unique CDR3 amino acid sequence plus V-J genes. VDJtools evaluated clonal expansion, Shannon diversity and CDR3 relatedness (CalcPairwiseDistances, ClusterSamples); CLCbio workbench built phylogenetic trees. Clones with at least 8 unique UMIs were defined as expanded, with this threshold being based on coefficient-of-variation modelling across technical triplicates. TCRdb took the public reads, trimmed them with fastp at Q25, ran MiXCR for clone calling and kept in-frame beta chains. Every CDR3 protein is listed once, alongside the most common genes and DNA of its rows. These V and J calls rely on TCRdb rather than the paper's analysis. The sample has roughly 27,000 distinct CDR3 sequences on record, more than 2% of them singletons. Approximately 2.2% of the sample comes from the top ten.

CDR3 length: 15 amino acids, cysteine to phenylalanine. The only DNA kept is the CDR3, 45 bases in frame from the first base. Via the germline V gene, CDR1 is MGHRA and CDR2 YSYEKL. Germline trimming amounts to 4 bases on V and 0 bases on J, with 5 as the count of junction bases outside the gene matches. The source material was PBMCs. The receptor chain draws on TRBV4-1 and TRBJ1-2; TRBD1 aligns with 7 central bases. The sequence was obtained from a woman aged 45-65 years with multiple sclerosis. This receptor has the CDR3 CASSLTGATNYGYTF. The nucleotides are TGCGCCAGCAGCCTAACAGGGGCCACTAACTATGGCTACACCTTC.